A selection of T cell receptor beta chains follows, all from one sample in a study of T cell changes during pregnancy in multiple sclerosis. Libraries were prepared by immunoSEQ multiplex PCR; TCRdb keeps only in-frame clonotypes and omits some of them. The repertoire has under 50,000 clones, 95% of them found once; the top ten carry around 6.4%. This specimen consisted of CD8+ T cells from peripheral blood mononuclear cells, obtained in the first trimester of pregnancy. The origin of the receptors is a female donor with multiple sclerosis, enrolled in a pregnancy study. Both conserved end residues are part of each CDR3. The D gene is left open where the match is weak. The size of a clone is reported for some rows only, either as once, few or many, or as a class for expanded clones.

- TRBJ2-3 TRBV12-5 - TGTGCTAGTCGTACCGGGACACCCGTCTTGAATACGCAGTATTTT CASRTGTPVLNTQYF
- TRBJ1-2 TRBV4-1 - TGCGCCAGCGGGGGTCAGGGGAGAGGCTACACCTTC CASGGQGRGYTF
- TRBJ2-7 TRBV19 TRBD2 TGTGCCAGTAGTTCGTTGGGGGGGGACGAGCAGTACTTC CASSSLGGDEQYF
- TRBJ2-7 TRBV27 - TGTGCCAGCAGTTTAACGGGGCCACGCAGGGGAGGGGAAACCTACGAGCAGTACTTC CASSLTGPRRGGETYEQYF
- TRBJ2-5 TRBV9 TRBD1 TGTGCCAGCAGGGGACAGGGGGGGGAGACCCAGTACTTC CASRGQGGETQYF
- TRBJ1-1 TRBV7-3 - TGTGCCAGCAGCTTAATGGGGGGTGACATTGAAGCTTTCTTT CASSLMGGDIEAFF
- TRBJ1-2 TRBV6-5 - TGTGCCAGCAGCCACGCCCGGGGGGGTCTCTATGGCTACACCTTC CASSHARGGLYGYTF
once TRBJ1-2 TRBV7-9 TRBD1 TGTGCCAGCAGCCCGACAGGGGGCTATGGCTACACCTTC CASSPTGGYGYTF
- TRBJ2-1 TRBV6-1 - TGTGCCAGCAGTGAGGAAGCGGGTGCCTACAATGAGCAGTTCTTC CASSEEAGAYNEQFF
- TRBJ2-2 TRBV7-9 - TGTGCCAGCAGCCTACCGGGACAAGAGAACACCGGGGAGCTGTTTTTT CASSLPGQENTGELFF
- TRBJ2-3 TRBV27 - TGTGCCAGCAGTTTACGGACAATTCAGCCCCACACAGATACGCAGTATTTT CASSLRTIQPHTDTQYF
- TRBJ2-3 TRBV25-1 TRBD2 TGTGCCAGCAGTGAGGGACTAGCGGGGGCCACAGATACGCAGTATTTT CASSEGLAGATDTQYF
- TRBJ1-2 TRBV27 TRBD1 TGTGCCAGCTGTAAAACTCGGGACAGGGGGTATGGCTACACCTTC CASCKTRDRGYGYTF
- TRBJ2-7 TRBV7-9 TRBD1 TGTGCCAGCAGCTTCCCGACAGGGGAATGGTACGAGCAGTACTTC CASSFPTGEWYEQYF
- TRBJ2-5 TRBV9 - TGTGCCAGCAGAGGGGCAGGGGAAGAGACCCAGTACTTC CASRGAGEETQYF
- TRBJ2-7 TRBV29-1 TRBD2 TGCAGCGTTGAAACGTGGGGGCGGGAGGGCGGCTACGAGCAGTACTTC CSVETWGREGGYEQYF
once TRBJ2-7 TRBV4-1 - TGCGCCAGCAGCCAAGATTTAGGAGGCGAGCAGTACTTC CASSQDLGGEQYF
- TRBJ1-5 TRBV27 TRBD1 TGTGCCAGCAGGTCTCACAGGGGGGACAATCAGCCCCAGCATTTT CASRSHRGDNQPQHF
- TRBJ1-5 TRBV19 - TGTGCCAGTAGTATTCAGAATCAGCCCCAGCATTTT CASSIQNQPQHF
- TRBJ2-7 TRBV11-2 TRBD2 TGTGCCAGCAGCTTAGAACTAGCGGGAGGATACGACCGGTACTTC CASSLELAGGYDRYF
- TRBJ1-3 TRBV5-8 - TGTGCCAGCAGCTGGGAGGGAAACACCATATATTTT CASSWEGNTIYF
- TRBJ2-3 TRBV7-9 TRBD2 TGTGCCAGCAGCCCTGCTAGCGGAGGAGGGAGAGATACGCAGTATTTT CASSPASGGGRDTQYF
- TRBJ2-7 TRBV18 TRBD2 TGTGCCAGCTCACCAGGAAGCGCGGTAGCGGGAGCATTCTACGAGCAGTACTTC CASSPGSAVAGAFYEQYF
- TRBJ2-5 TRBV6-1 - TGTGCCAGCAGTGATAACCAAGAGACCCAGTACTTC CASSDNQETQYF
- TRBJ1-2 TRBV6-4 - TGTGCCAGCAGTGACTCGGGGGAGGGAGGTGGCTACACCTTC CASSDSGEGGGYTF
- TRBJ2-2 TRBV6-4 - TGTGCCAGCAGTGCTAGGACAGCAAACACCGGGGAGCTGTTTTTT CASSARTANTGELFF
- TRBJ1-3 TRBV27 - TGTGCCAGCAGGCCCGGCTCTGGAAACACCATATATTTT CASRPGSGNTIYF
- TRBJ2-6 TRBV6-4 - TGTGCCAGCAGTGACGACCGGGGGTCTGGGGCCAACGTCCTGACTTTC CASSDDRGSGANVLTF
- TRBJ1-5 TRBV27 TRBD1 TGTGCCAGCAGTTTCTTGCGGACAGGGGAATCCCTCTCCAATCAGCCCCAGCATTTT CASSFLRTGESLSNQPQHF
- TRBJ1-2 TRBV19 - TGTGCCAGTAGTATGTCACTTACCTATGGCTACACCTTC CASSMSLTYGYTF
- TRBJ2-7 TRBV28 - TGTGCCAGCAGTTTAAGGGGACTCCGTTCCTACGAGCAGTACTTC CASSLRGLRSYEQYF
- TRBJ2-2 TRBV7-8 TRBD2 TGTGCCAGCAGCGATATAGCGGGGAACACCGGGGAGCTGTTTTTT CASSDIAGNTGELFF
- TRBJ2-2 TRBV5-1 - TGCGCCAGCAGCTTGGTGGTGACTAGAAGCACCGGGGAGCTGTTTTTT CASSLVVTRSTGELFF
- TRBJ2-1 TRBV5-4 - TGTGCCAGCAGCTTTGTAGCGGAGTACAATGAGCAGTTCTTC CASSFVAEYNEQFF
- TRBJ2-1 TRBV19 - TGTGCCAGTAGTCCTGGGAGCTCCTACAATGAGCAGTTCTTC CASSPGSSYNEQFF
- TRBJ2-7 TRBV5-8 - TGTGCCAGCAGCTTGGGGGCAGGGGACGAGCAGTACTTC CASSLGAGDEQYF
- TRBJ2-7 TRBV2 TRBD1 TGTGCCAGCAGTGAACGGGGGACAGGGACCTACGAGCAGTACTTC CASSERGTGTYEQYF
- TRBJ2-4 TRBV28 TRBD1 TGTGCCAGCAGAACCCTCTTCTTAAGGGACAGGGGAAACATTCAGTACTTC CASRTLFLRDRGNIQYF